This T cell receptor (beta chain) was identified during a study of T-cell reconstitution after alpha-beta-depleted transplantation in children. As it was prepared, the TCRbeta library received unique molecular identifiers. TCRdb processed the PCR reads anew with MiXCR; each CDR3 protein has one entry. The sample holds fewer than 550,000 distinct CDR3 sequences, around 15% seen once. Study-level points and caveats: Reportedly, alpha-beta T cells present about two months post-transplant originated from several hundred expanded clones of graft origin. From newly produced T cells came most of the T-cell counts and diversity one year after transplant. Elevated TCRbeta diversity at day 60 was traced, in some patients, to surviving recipient T cells and thymic progenitors.

V dropped 8 bases and J dropped 5 bases, with 15 bases sitting between them. Germline V gene lookup returns CDR1 SGHTA and CDR2 FQGNSA. CDR3 length equals 13 residues. Worth noting for this clonotype: Its matching antigen is unknown.

The TCR was taken from a boy under three years old who had a stem cell transplant for Wiskott-Aldrich syndrome, so the T cells may come from the graft donor. The source was PBMCs, mostly from graft donor cells, collected 360 days after TCRalphabeta/CD19-depleted stem cell transplant. J is TRBJ2-5 and V is TRBV7-2, with D perhaps matching TRBD1 or TRBD2 (5 bases each). The CDR3 spells CASRSEGRETQYF. Written as DNA, the CDR3 is TGTGCCAGCCGTTCAGAGGGGCGGGAGACCCAGTACTTC.